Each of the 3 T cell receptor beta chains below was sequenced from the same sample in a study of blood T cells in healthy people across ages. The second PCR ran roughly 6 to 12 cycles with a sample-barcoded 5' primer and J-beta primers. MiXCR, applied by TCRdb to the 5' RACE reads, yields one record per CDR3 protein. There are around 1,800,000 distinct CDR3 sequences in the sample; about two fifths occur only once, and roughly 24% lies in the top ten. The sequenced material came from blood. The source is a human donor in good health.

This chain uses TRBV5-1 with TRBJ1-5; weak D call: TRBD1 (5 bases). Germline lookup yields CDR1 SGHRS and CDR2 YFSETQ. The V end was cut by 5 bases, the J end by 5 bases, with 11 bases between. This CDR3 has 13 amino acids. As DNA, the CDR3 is TGCGCCAGCAGACGGACACCAGATCAGCCCCAGCATTTT. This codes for CASRRTPDQPQHF.

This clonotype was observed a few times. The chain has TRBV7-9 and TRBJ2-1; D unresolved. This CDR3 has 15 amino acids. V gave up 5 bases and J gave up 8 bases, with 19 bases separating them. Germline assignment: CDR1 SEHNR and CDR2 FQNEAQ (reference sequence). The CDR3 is CASSQSPTATYEQFF. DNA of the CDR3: TGTGCCAGCAGCCAGAGTCCCACAGCCACCTATGAGCAGTTCTTC.

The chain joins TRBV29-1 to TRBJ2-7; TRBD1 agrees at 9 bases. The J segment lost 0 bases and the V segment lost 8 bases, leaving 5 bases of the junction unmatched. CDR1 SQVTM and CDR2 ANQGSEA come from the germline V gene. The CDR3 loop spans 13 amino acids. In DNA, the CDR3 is TGCAGCATGGGACAGGGTGTCTCCTACGAGCAGTACTTC. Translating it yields CSMGQGVSYEQYF.